What follows is one TCR beta chain and its context. Its antigen is not known. Clones were sequenced by immunoSEQ multiplex PCR, and TCRdb holds only the in-frame ones, with some missing. The profile shows around 150,000 clones, roughly 90% of them singletons. This CDR3 has 14 amino acids. In germline, CDR1 is SGDLS, CDR2 YYNGEE. Trimming stripped 3 bases from V and 3 bases from J, with 13 bases between. The source of the sample is a study of T cell responses to AZD1222 COVID-19 vaccine. Overall study results and limits: Repertoires were collected only later (after the peak T cell response had occurred). Compared with day 0, the breadth and depth of the Spike-specific TCR repertoire rose significantly after two doses of AZD1222. The donors showed a predominance of white British ancestry and of females, with possible underestimation of clonal diversity. Close to half of spike-specific TCRs reportedly recognize unmutated variant regions.

The chain employs TRBV9 and TRBJ2-7; D tentatively fits TRBD1 or TRBD2 (5 bases each). The sample was peripheral blood, taken 28 days after the second AZD1222 dose. The sequence was obtained from an adult who received the AZD1222 COVID-19 vaccine. Here the CDR3 DNA reads TGTGCCAGCAGCGCTGGGGACCGCAACTACGAGCAGTACTTC. Encoded protein: CASSAGDRNYEQYF. Drawing the rest from reference TRBV9 and TRBJ2-7, the complete variable domain is DSGVTQTPKHLITATGQRVTLRCSPRSGDLSVYWYQQSLDQGLQFLIQYYNGEERAKGNILERFSAQQFPDLHSELNLSSLELGDSALYFCASSAGDRNYEQYFGPGTRLTVT.